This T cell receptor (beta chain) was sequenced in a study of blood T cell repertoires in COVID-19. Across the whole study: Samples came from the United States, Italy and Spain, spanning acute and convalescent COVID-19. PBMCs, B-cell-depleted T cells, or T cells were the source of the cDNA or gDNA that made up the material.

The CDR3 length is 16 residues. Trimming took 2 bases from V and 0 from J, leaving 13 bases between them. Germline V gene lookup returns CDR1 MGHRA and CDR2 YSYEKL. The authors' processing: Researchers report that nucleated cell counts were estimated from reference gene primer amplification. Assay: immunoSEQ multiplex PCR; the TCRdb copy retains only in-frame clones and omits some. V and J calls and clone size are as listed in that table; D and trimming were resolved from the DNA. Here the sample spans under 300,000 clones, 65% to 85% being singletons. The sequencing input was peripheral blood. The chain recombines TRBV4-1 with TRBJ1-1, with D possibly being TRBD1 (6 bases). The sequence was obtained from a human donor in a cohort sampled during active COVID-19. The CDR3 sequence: CASSQKQGSLNTEAFF. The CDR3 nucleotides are TGCGCCAGCAGCCAAAAACAGGGATCATTGAACACTGAAGCTTTCTTT.